The next 18 T cell receptor beta chains were all read from a single sample in a study of cytomegalovirus exposure and HLA in healthy donors. The PCR used 60 Vbeta and 13 Jbeta primers. TCRdb's copy holds only in-frame clones and misses some; the assay was immunoSEQ multiplex PCR. The profile covers 150,000 or so clones, with approximately 74% appearing a single time and around 1.9% taken by the ten largest. The source material was PBMCs. Receptors were obtained from a man aged 30 to 39 in good health and CMV-seronegative.

J is TRBJ1-3 and V is TRBV9, with D unresolved. In germline, CDR1 is SGDLS, CDR2 YYNGEE. V was clipped by 3 bases and J by 0 bases, with 13 bases between them. CDR3 length equals 16 residues. CDR3 sequence (DNA): TGTGCCAGCAGCGAATCCCGGGGTTACTCTGGAAACACCATATATTTT. Translating gives CASSESRGYSGNTIYF.

This clone came up a few times. The CDR3 loop is CASSWGTGQSSYEQYF. CDR3 coding DNA: TGCGCCAGCAGCTGGGGGACCGGACAGAGCTCCTACGAGCAGTACTTC. This chain joins TRBV5-1 and TRBJ2-7; weak D call: TRBD1 (6 bases). Germline CDR1 SGHRS, CDR2 YFSETQ. Deletions cut 3 bases from V and 0 bases from J, with 16 bases between. The CDR3 extends over 16 amino acids.

The rearrangement uses TRBV28 and TRBJ2-7; D is unresolved. V was trimmed by 3 bases and J by 2 bases, leaving 5 bases between them. The CDR3 totals 12 residues. Germline loops: CDR1 MDHEN, CDR2 SYDVKM. DNA of the CDR3: TGTGCCAGCAGTTTTTCGGCCTACGAGCAGTACTTC. As protein: CASSFSAYEQYF.

V and J are TRBV5-1 and TRBJ1-6; 8 positions agree with TRBD1. V lost 0 bases to trimming and J lost 7 bases; unmatched junction nucleotides: 3. Germline V lookup: CDR1 SGHRS, CDR2 YFSETQ. This CDR3 is 15 amino acids long. The CDR3 loop reads CASSLGDRTNSPLHF. CDR3 nucleotide sequence: TGCGCCAGCAGCTTGGGGGACAGGACCAATTCACCCCTCCACTTT. The variable domain in full, with the rest retrieved from reference TRBV5-1 and TRBJ1-6, is KAGVTQTPRYLIKTRGQQVTLSCSPISGHRSVSWYQQTPGQGLQFLFEYFSETQRNKGNFPGRFSGRQFSNSRSEMNVSTLELGDSALYLCASSLGDRTNSPLHFGNGTRLTVT.

The DNA for the CDR3 is TGTGCCATCAGTGCGGGACAGAACACTGAAGCTTTCTTT. Protein product: CAISAGQNTEAFF. The chain recombines TRBV10-3 with TRBJ1-1; the D gene is possibly TRBD1 (6 bases). Germline loops: CDR1 ENHRY, CDR2 SYGVKD. V was cut by 4 bases and J by 1 base, with 7 bases left in between. The CDR3 sequence is 13 residues long.

J is TRBJ2-2 and V is TRBV7-9, with 7 bases aligning to TRBD1. The CDR3 is made up of 13 amino acids. Trimming removed 3 bases from V and 7 bases from J; junction bases left unmatched: 2. CDR1 is SEHNR, CDR2 FQNEAQ, per germline (reference sequence). CDR3: CASSFTGDGELFF. The CDR3 region has the DNA TGTGCCAGCAGCTTTACAGGGGACGGGGAGCTGTTTTTT.

The chain has TRBV6-6 and TRBJ1-5; possible D gene TRBD1, 5 bases. Germline V gives CDR1 MNHNY, CDR2 SVGAGI (reference sequence). Trimming took 4 bases from V and 1 from J, leaving 8 bases between them. The CDR3 loop spans 14 amino acids. In DNA form, the CDR3 reads TGTGCCAGCAGTTTAGACAGCAGCAATCAGCCCCAGCATTTT. Encoded protein: CASSLDSSNQPQHF.

This clone has more than one count but fewer than ten. The chain links TRBV6-5 to TRBJ1-1; 7 bases are a match to TRBD1. The CDR3 length is 13 residues. Germline V gene lookup returns CDR1 MNHEY and CDR2 SVGAGI. The V gene end was trimmed by 5 bases and the J gene end by 2 bases; junction bases not matched to a gene: 2. CDR3 sequence (DNA): TGTGCCAGCAGTCGACAGGGCAACACTGAAGCTTTCTTT. This translates into CASSRQGNTEAFF.

The J gene is TRBJ2-3, the V gene TRBV30; 9 positions agree with TRBD2. There are 16 residues in the CDR3. Germline loops: CDR1 GTSNPN, CDR2 SVGIG (reference sequence). V lost 2 bases to trimming and J lost 5 bases; unmatched junction nucleotides: 11. Written as DNA, the CDR3 is TGTGCCTGGAGTACCCCCCAGCGGGGGGTGGGAGATACGCAGTATTTT. This translates into CAWSTPQRGVGDTQYF.

The chain couples TRBV5-5 to TRBJ2-5; weak D call: TRBD2 (5 bases). V was trimmed by 4 bases and J by 2 bases, leaving 9 bases between them. The CDR3 is made up of 13 amino acids. Looked up from germline, CDR1 is SGHKS and CDR2 is YYEKEE (reference sequence). The CDR3 bases are TGTGCCAGCAGCAAGGACTGGCAAGAGACCCAGTACTTC. Translating it yields CASSKDWQETQYF.

V gene TRBV9 combines with J gene TRBJ1-1; TRBD1 matches 9 bases. CDR1 is SGDLS, CDR2 YYNGEE, per germline. Germline trimming cut 0 bases from V and 7 bases from J; bases unmatched to any gene: 4. The CDR3 covers 14 residues. The CDR3 DNA reads as TGTGCCAGCAGCGTAGCCGGGACAGGGTATGAAGCTTTCTTT. Its translation: CASSVAGTGYEAFF.

V is TRBV5-1 and J is TRBJ1-2; tentatively, D is TRBD1 (6 bases). Germline-derived CDR1 and CDR2 are SGHRS and YFSETQ. This CDR3 is 14 amino acids long. V was trimmed by 0 bases and J by 4 bases, leaving 10 bases between them. The CDR3 loop is CASSLDREFYGYTF. In nucleotides, the CDR3 is TGCGCCAGCAGCTTGGACAGGGAATTCTATGGCTACACCTTC. The variable domain in full, with the rest retrieved from reference TRBV5-1 and TRBJ1-2, is KAGVTQTPRYLIKTRGQQVTLSCSPISGHRSVSWYQQTPGQGLQFLFEYFSETQRNKGNFPGRFSGRQFSNSRSEMNVSTLELGDSALYLCASSLDREFYGYTFGSGTRLTVV.

This clone was seen more than once but under ten times. This rearrangement joins TRBV2 to TRBJ2-1; 11 bases map to TRBD2. This CDR3 is built from 15 residues. Germline V gene sequence: CDR1 SNHLY, CDR2 FYNNEI. J was trimmed by 4 bases and V by 3 bases; bases with no gene match: 2. CDR3: CASSEGTSGYNEQFF. CDR3 nucleotides: TGTGCCAGCAGTGAGGGGACTAGCGGTTACAATGAGCAGTTCTTC.

CDR3 DNA: TGTGCTAGTGGGCGGGGGGTGGGGACTGAAGCTTTCTTT. Translating it yields CASGRGVGTEAFF. The chain combines TRBV12-5 with TRBJ1-1, with D possibly matching TRBD1 (5 bases). Germline V gene lookup returns CDR1 LGHNT and CDR2 FRNRAP. Trimming took 6 bases from V and 5 from J, leaving 13 bases between them. The CDR3 runs to 13 residues.

The chain couples TRBV27 to TRBJ2-1; 7 bases are a match to TRBD1. The trim removed 1 base at V and 6 bases at J, leaving 0 bases unmatched. CDR1 is MNHEY, CDR2 SMNVEV, per germline (reference sequence). The CDR3 spans 13 residues. The DNA of the CDR3 is TGTGCCAGCAGTTTATACAGGGGCAATGAGCAGTTCTTC. It codes for CASSLYRGNEQFF.

J is TRBJ1-2 and V is TRBV2, with D tentatively TRBD1 (6 bases). CDR3 length: 15 residues. CDR1 and CDR2 (germline): SNHLY, FYNNEI. Trimming removed 3 bases at V and 2 bases at J, with 13 bases between. CDR3: CASSDRGALNYGYTF. The CDR3 DNA follows: TGTGCCAGCAGTGACAGGGGTGCACTGAACTATGGCTACACCTTC. The full variable domain, completed using reference TRBV2 and TRBJ1-2, is EPEVTQTPSHQVTQMGQEVILRCVPISNHLYFYWYRQILGQKVEFLVSFYNNEISEKSEIFDDQFSVERPDGSNFTLKIRSTKLEDSAMYFCASSDRGALNYGYTFGSGTRLTVV.

This chain connects TRBV9 to TRBJ2-7, with 9 bases identical to TRBD1. CDR1 SGDLS and CDR2 YYNGEE come from the germline V gene. V lost 3 bases to trimming and J lost 2 bases; unmatched junction nucleotides: 6. The CDR3 has 15 residues. CDR3 bases: TGTGCCAGCAGCGATCCCGGGACAGGGACCTACGAGCAGTACTTC. Its protein is CASSDPGTGTYEQYF.

A single count supports this clone. J is TRBJ2-1 and V is TRBV9, with D perhaps TRBD2 (7 bases). The CDR3 covers 16 residues. Looked up from germline, CDR1 is SGDLS and CDR2 is YYNGEE. V was cut by 3 bases and J by 0 bases, with 13 bases left in between. For the CDR3, the DNA is TGTGCCAGCAGCGGTGGGGGGGGCCCCTCCTACAATGAGCAGTTCTTC. Amino acid sequence: CASSGGGGPSYNEQFF.